These 18 T cell receptor beta chains were all obtained from the same sample, sequenced in a study of blood T cell repertoires in COVID-19. The protocol was immunoSEQ multiplex PCR, while the TCRdb copy is restricted to in-frame clones and leaves out a portion. The data hold about 500,000 clones, with nearly 90% observed a single time. The sequenced sample consisted of peripheral blood. These receptors were obtained from a man between 18 and 35 years old with COVID-19, enrolled during active disease.

The chain uses TRBV6-1 and TRBJ1-2, with 9 bases lining up with TRBD1. Germline V lookup: CDR1 MNHNS, CDR2 SASEGT. The junction had 5 bases not matched to a gene; V was cut back by 7 bases and J by 2 bases. There are 14 residues in the CDR3. The CDR3 coding sequence is TGTGCCAGCAAACGGACAGGGGACAACTATGGCTACACCTTC. Protein: CASKRTGDNYGYTF.

The rearrangement uses TRBV5-1 and TRBJ2-2, with a tentative D call TRBD1 (6 bases). Germline V gene sequence: CDR1 SGHRS, CDR2 YFSETQ. CDR3 length equals 14 residues. The germline V and J ends were trimmed by 1 base and 6 bases, with 10 bases remaining between them. The CDR3 loop reads CASSLSQGSGELFF. CDR3 coding DNA: TGCGCCAGCAGCTTGTCTCAGGGGTCCGGGGAGCTGTTTTTT.

This clone was recorded a few times. The chain recombines TRBV5-4 with TRBJ1-5; 7 nucleotides align to TRBD1. The germline CDR1 and CDR2 sequences are SGHNT and YYREEE (reference sequence). J gave up 4 bases and V 4 bases, and 5 bases lay outside the gene matches. This CDR3 has 14 residues. The CDR3 DNA is TGTGCCAGCAGCAACGGGACAGCGAATCAGCCCCAGCATTTT. Translated: CASSNGTANQPQHF.

The chain couples TRBV5-8 to TRBJ2-2; tentatively, D is TRBD1 (6 bases). Germline V gene data show CDR1 as SGHTS and CDR2 as YDEGEE. Trimming took off 7 bases at V and 3 bases at J, with 10 bases between the two ends. This CDR3 is 13 amino acids long. The CDR3 loop reads CASEGVYTGELFF. The CDR3, as DNA: TGTGCCAGCGAGGGGGTCTACACCGGGGAGCTGTTTTTT.

The chain couples TRBV25-1 to TRBJ2-7; 12 nucleotides line up with TRBD1. From germline, CDR1 is MGHDK and CDR2 SYGVNS. V shed 1 base and J 6 bases; nucleotides not matched to a gene: 10. The CDR3 consists of 17 residues. The CDR3 DNA reads as TGTGCCAGCAGTGAATGGCCCCTCGGGACAGGGGGCGGCGAGCAGTACTTC. It translates to CASSEWPLGTGGGEQYF.

The J gene is TRBJ2-1, the V gene TRBV3-1 (or the pseudogene TRBV3-2), with TRBD2 identical over 9 bases. Germline loops: CDR1 LGHDT, CDR2 YNNKEL (reference sequence). The CDR3 spans 16 residues. V shed 1 base, J shed 9 bases, and the junction held 10 bases outside the gene matches. CDR3 residues: CASSQGAGGIPLEQFF. CDR3 nucleotide sequence: TGTGCCAGCAGCCAAGGAGCGGGGGGAATACCCCTTGAGCAGTTCTTC.

The J gene is TRBJ1-2, the V gene TRBV15, with D perhaps matching TRBD1 (5 bases). The ends were cut back, 5 bases at V and 4 bases at J, with 17 bases in the middle. The CDR3 is 15 residues long. The germline V gene has CDR1 LNHNV and CDR2 YYDKDF (reference sequence). In DNA form, the CDR3 reads TGTGCCACCAGCCCGGACATTGGATTCCTCTATGGCTACACCTTC. It is translated as CATSPDIGFLYGYTF. Combining the CDR3 with reference TRBV15 and TRBJ1-2 gives the whole variable domain DAMVIQNPRYQVTQFGKPVTLSCSQTLNHNVMYWYQQKSSQAPKLLFHYYDKDFNNEADTPDNFQSRRPNTSFCFLDIRSPGLGDTAMYLCATSPDIGFLYGYTFGSGTRLTVV.

The gene calls are TRBV12-3 or TRBV12-4 and TRBJ2-2; 8 bases are a match to TRBD1. This CDR3 region has 13 residues. Trimming took 10 bases from V and 3 from J; bases not matched to a gene: 4. The chain's CDR3 is CATMDRDTGELFF. CDR3 DNA sequence: TGTGCCACCATGGACAGGGACACCGGGGAGCTGTTTTTT.

This chain connects TRBV5-4 to TRBJ1-1; D is ambiguous. Germline loops: CDR1 SGHNT, CDR2 YYREEE (reference sequence). V lost 1 base and J 8 bases, leaving 12 bases between the germline ends. The CDR3 length is 13 residues. CDR3 bases: TGTGCCAGCAGCTTGAGCACGCGGCAGGAAGCTTTCTTT. This sequence encodes CASSLSTRQEAFF.

Regarding this clone: At the DNA level, this CDR3 is encoded by other sequences in the same sample as well. The rearrangement joins TRBV29-1 to TRBJ2-5, with 10 bases that match TRBD2. The germline V gene encodes CDR1 SQVTM and CDR2 ANQGSEA. The CDR3 spans 13 residues. V lost 6 bases to trimming and J lost 2 bases; unmatched junction nucleotides: 3. CDR3 amino acids: CSVVAGGQETQYF. The CDR3 region has the DNA TGCAGCGTAGTAGCGGGAGGACAAGAGACCCAGTACTTC.

The rearrangement links TRBV5-1 to TRBJ2-1, with 8 bases aligning to TRBD1. J lost 4 bases, V lost 4 bases, and 4 bases had no gene match. Per germline, CDR1 SGHRS and CDR2 YFSETQ. This CDR3 is built from 14 residues. CDR3 bases: TGCGCCAGCAGCGGCGGGGACAGGTACAATGAGCAGTTCTTC. This translates into CASSGGDRYNEQFF.

The V call is TRBV19, the J call TRBJ2-7; D remains unclear. The germline V gene encodes CDR1 LNHDA and CDR2 SQIVND (reference sequence). Trimming removed 4 bases at V and 3 bases at J, with 13 bases between. The CDR3 runs 14 residues. CDR3 sequence reads: CASSTRGEVYEQYF. In DNA, the CDR3 is TGTGCCAGTAGTACCCGTGGTGAGGTCTACGAGCAGTACTTC.

This chain uses TRBV7-8 with TRBJ2-7; TRBD2 matches at 9 bases. The length of the CDR3 is 17 residues. Germline V lookup: CDR1 SGHVS, CDR2 FQNEAQ. Germline trimming cut 5 bases from V and 1 base from J; bases unmatched to any gene: 12. This chain's CDR3 is CASSPFRGGRESYEQYF. The CDR3 bases are TGTGCCAGCAGCCCGTTCCGCGGCGGGAGGGAGTCCTACGAGCAGTACTTC.

J is TRBJ2-1 and V is TRBV21-1; the table's D call, TRBD2, was not checked against the DNA. TRBV21-1 represents a pseudogene. The CDR3 is 19 residues long. The CDR3 DNA is TGTGCCAGCAGCAAAGTCCCGGGACTAGCGGGGGAGGGCGACGAGGAGCAGTTCTTC. It yields the protein CASSKVPGLAGEGDEEQFF.

V usage is TRBV20-1 and J usage is TRBJ2-7; 7 bases align to TRBD1. Germline V CDR1 and CDR2: DFQATT, SNEGSKA (reference sequence). CDR3 length: 17 amino acids. Trimming removed 3 bases from V and 4 bases from J; junction bases left unmatched: 18. The CDR3 sequence is CSASGGDHRGPFYEQYF. CDR3 sequence (DNA): TGCAGTGCTAGTGGAGGCGACCACAGGGGCCCGTTTTACGAGCAGTACTTC.

This clone was recorded only once. The chain uses TRBV5-1 and TRBJ2-1; the match to TRBD2 covers 8 bases. The CDR3 loop spans 16 amino acids. The germline V gene has CDR1 SGHRS and CDR2 YFSETQ. The trim removed 4 bases at V and 0 bases at J, leaving 6 bases unmatched. CDR3: CASSVSGESSYNEQFF. The DNA for the CDR3 is TGCGCCAGCAGCGTTAGCGGGGAGAGCTCCTACAATGAGCAGTTCTTC.

CDR3 amino acids: CASSIRLAGGGDEQFF. The CDR3 nucleotides read TGTGCCAGTAGTATACGACTAGCGGGGGGGGGCGATGAGCAGTTCTTC. J is TRBJ2-1 and V is TRBV19; 14 bases agree with TRBD2. CDR3 size: 16 residues. With V trimmed by 2 bases and J by 8 bases, 5 bases remained unmatched. Germline CDR1 is LNHDA and CDR2 is SQIVND (reference sequence).

This chain connects TRBV10-1 to TRBJ2-3, with 7 bases matching TRBD1. Germline V gene lookup returns CDR1 WNHNN and CDR2 SYGVQD (reference sequence). The CDR3 spans 14 residues. Trimming at V came to 4 bases and at J to 10 bases, leaving 11 bases not matched to a gene. CDR3 in amino acids: CASSGTGQRIAQYF. In DNA form, the CDR3 reads TGCGCCAGCAGTGGGACGGGACAGAGGATTGCGCAGTATTTT.